Listed here are 18 T cell receptor delta chains from one sample, sequenced in a study of gamma-delta chains in newborns, infants, children. TCRdb called clones anew from the reads with CATT. The sample has approximately 4,600 delta-chain clones; 2.7% are singletons. Sequences were obtained from blood. The origin of the receptors is a child who was a newborn, infant or young child, either healthy, febrile or measles-vaccinated (not recorded which).

This clone came up a few times. Different DNA sequences within this sample yield the same CDR3. The DNA of the CDR3 is TGTGCCTGTGACACCCTGGGGGTCACTTTGACAGCACAACTCTTCTTT. Translation gives CACDTLGVTLTAQLFF. V gene TRDV2 combines with J gene TRDJ2; 7 bases line up with TRDD3. CDR3 length: 16 residues. Per the germline V gene, CDR1 is GEAIGNYY and CDR2 is EKD. The V gene end was trimmed by 0 bases and the J gene end by 0 bases; junction bases not matched to a gene: 3.

By share, this clone ranks as medium-sized. Other DNA sequences in the sample encode the same CDR3. The rearrangement links TRDV2 to TRDJ3; 9 bases line up with TRDD3. The CDR3 sequence is 18 residues long. Germline trimming cut 0 bases from V and 0 bases from J; bases unmatched to any gene: 2. The germline CDR1 and CDR2 sequences are GEAIGNYY and EKD. CDR3: CACDTYWGSSWDTRQMFF. In DNA form, the CDR3 reads TGTGCCTGTGACACCTACTGGGGGAGCTCCTGGGACACCCGACAGATGTTTTTC.

This clone is termed medium-sized (0.01 to 0.1%). The chain carries TRDV2 and TRDJ1; 8 bases are a match to TRDD3. The ends lost 9 bases at V and 4 bases at J; junction bases unmatched: 21. CDR3 size: 17 residues. Per germline, CDR1 GEAIGNYY and CDR2 EKD. Written as DNA, the CDR3 is TGTGCCACACAACCACGGTACTGGGGGTCACGAGGCGATAAACTCATCTTT. It codes for CATQPRYWGSRGDKLIF.

This clone rates as medium-sized. Other nucleotide sequences from this sample produce the same CDR3. The gene calls are TRDV2 and TRDJ3; TRDD3 matches 9 bases. V was clipped by 1 base and J by 0 bases; unmatched bases: 0. The germline V gene encodes CDR1 GEAIGNYY and CDR2 EKD. CDR3 length equals 17 residues. The DNA for the CDR3 is TGTGCCTGTGACACTGGGGGATACTCCTGGGACACCCGACAGATGTTTTTC. Residues: CACDTGGYSWDTRQMFF.

This clone was detected a few times. The genes are TRDV2 and TRDJ1; 7 positions match TRDD3. The CDR3 runs 15 residues. CDR1 and CDR2 (germline): GEAIGNYY, EKD. V shed 3 bases and J 0 bases; nucleotides not matched to a gene: 6. The CDR3 spells CACDWGTSYTDKLIF. The CDR3 nucleotides read TGTGCCTGTGACTGGGGGACCTCTTACACCGATAAACTCATCTTT.

On this clone itself: A far more abundant clone sits one base away, making this likely a read error. In the same sample, other DNA sequences code for this CDR3. The V gene is TRDV2, the J gene TRDJ3, with 12 bases identical to TRDD3. Germline V gene sequence: CDR1 GEAIGNYY, CDR2 EKD. This CDR3 is 18 amino acids long. The J segment lost 5 bases and the V segment lost 0 bases, leaving 4 bases of the junction unmatched. In DNA, the CDR3 is TGTGCCTGTGACACCGTACTGGGGGATACCCGGGACACCCGACAGATGTTTTTC. Its translation: CACDTVLGDTRDTRQMFF.

This chain's CDR3 is CACDTPRTGGYPWDTRQMFF. The DNA for the CDR3 is TGTGCCTGTGACACGCCCCGTACTGGGGGATACCCCTGGGACACCCGACAGATGTTTTTC. The genes are TRDV2 and TRDJ3; 12 bases agree with TRDD3. V lost 1 base and J lost 2; bases outside the gene matches: 8. CDR1 is GEAIGNYY and CDR2 is EKD in the germline V gene. The CDR3 length is 20 residues.

There are a few counts of this clone. The chain carries TRDV2 and TRDJ3; 8 nucleotides agree with TRDD3. Germline CDR1 and CDR2: GEAIGNYY and EKD. The CDR3 loop spans 17 amino acids. V lost 0 bases to trimming and J lost 2 bases; unmatched junction nucleotides: 2. CDR3 protein: CACDTAGDTWDTRQMFF. The CDR3 coding sequence is TGTGCCTGTGACACCGCGGGGGATACCTGGGACACCCGACAGATGTTTTTC.

V is TRDV1 and J is TRDJ1, with 8 positions matching TRDD3. This CDR3 region has 18 residues. Trimming removed 2 bases from V and 0 bases from J; junction bases left unmatched: 11. The germline V gene encodes CDR1 TSWWSYY and CDR2 QGS. This CDR3 reads CALGEWSGIRPYTDKLIF. CDR3 coding DNA: TGTGCTCTTGGGGAATGGAGCGGGATACGCCCGTACACCGATAAACTCATCTTT.

Regarding this clone: Different DNA sequences within this sample yield the same CDR3. The genes are TRDV2 and TRDJ2; 11 bases line up with TRDD3. The ends lost 0 bases at V and 2 bases at J; junction bases unmatched: 7. The germline V gene has CDR1 GEAIGNYY and CDR2 EKD. CDR3 size: 18 residues. The CDR3 sequence: CACDTILGDRTLTAQLFF. CDR3 sequence (DNA): TGTGCCTGTGACACCATACTGGGGGATAGGACCTTGACAGCACAACTCTTCTTT.

This clone turned up a few times. The chain couples TRDV2 to TRDJ2, with 12 positions matching TRDD3. Per germline, CDR1 GEAIGNYY and CDR2 EKD. J gave up 2 bases and V 6 bases, and 0 bases lay outside the gene matches. The CDR3 sequence is 14 residues long. As DNA, the CDR3 is TGTGCCTGTACTGGGGGATACTTGACAGCACAACTCTTCTTT. Amino acids: CACTGGYLTAQLFF.

In this sample, this clone turned up a few times. V and J are TRDV2 and TRDJ1; D is unclear. This CDR3 is built from 14 residues. Trimming took off 0 bases at V and 2 bases at J, with 9 bases between the two ends. In germline, CDR1 is GEAIGNYY, CDR2 EKD. CDR3 sequence (DNA): TGTGCCTGTGACACCGTTTCGCTGACCGATAAACTCATCTTT. Translation: CACDTVSLTDKLIF.

In its sample, this clone was seen a few times. The rearrangement uses TRDV2 and TRDJ2; 8 bases agree with TRDD3. CDR3 length: 17 residues. Losses at the gene ends were 4 bases for V and 3 bases for J; bases not matched to a gene: 12. The germline V gene has CDR1 GEAIGNYY and CDR2 EKD. The CDR3 nucleotides are TGTGCCTGTGAGAATGGGGGATCCACGCGTATGACAGCACAACTCTTCTTT. Protein sequence: CACENGGSTRMTAQLFF.

The genes are TRDV2 and TRDJ3, with TRDD3 matching 12 bases. Germline V gives CDR1 GEAIGNYY, CDR2 EKD. V shed 2 bases and J 2 bases; nucleotides not matched to a gene: 6. This CDR3 contains 19 residues. The CDR3, as DNA: TGTGCCTGTGACAAACTGGGGGATACTGGTCCCTGGGACACCCGACAGATGTTTTTC. Encoded protein: CACDKLGDTGPWDTRQMFF.

This clone was counted between two and nine times. This CDR3 reads CACDTVGRYADKLIF. The CDR3 region has the DNA TGTGCCTGTGACACCGTTGGCCGATACGCCGATAAACTCATCTTT. V usage is TRDV2 and J usage is TRDJ1, with D possibly TRDD3 on 6 matching bases. The CDR3 covers 15 residues. V was shortened by 0 bases and J by 3 bases, with 13 bases between the two germline ends. Germline-derived CDR1 and CDR2 are GEAIGNYY and EKD.

J is TRDJ1 and V is TRDV2; 13 bases agree with TRDD3. From germline, CDR1 is GEAIGNYY and CDR2 EKD. The CDR3 contains 15 residues. The junction had 2 bases not matched to a gene; V was cut back by 3 bases and J by 2 bases. In DNA, the CDR3 is TGTGCCTGTGACCCACTGGGGGATACGACCGATAAACTCATCTTT. Its translation is CACDPLGDTTDKLIF.

The chain links TRDV3 to TRDJ1; D not certain. CDR3 length: 17 amino acids. V dropped 5 bases and J dropped 0 bases, with 25 bases sitting between them. Per the germline V gene, CDR1 is TVYSNPD and CDR2 is GDNSRS (reference sequence). CDR3 residues: CALVLTHVLSHTDKLIF. As DNA, the CDR3 is TGTGCCCTCGTCCTTACTCATGTACTCTCCCACACCGATAAACTCATCTTT.

This clone was counted between two and nine times. A much larger clone sits a single nucleotide away, making a read error possible. This chain connects TRDV2 to TRDJ1; TRDD3 matches at 11 bases. With V trimmed by 3 bases and J by 3 bases, 8 bases remained unmatched. The CDR3 spans 16 residues. Germline CDR1 is GEAIGNYY and CDR2 is EKD. CDR3: CACDVLGDKYADKLIF. CDR3 bases: TGTGCCTGTGACGTACTGGGGGATAAATACGCCGATAAACTCATCTTT.